This entry is about one T cell receptor beta chain. Per germline, CDR1 GTSNPN and CDR2 SVGIG (reference sequence). V was shortened by 3 bases and J by 8 bases, with 10 bases between the two germline ends. This CDR3 comprises 11 residues. This sample is part of a study of beta chain features in type 1 diabetes. Sequenced material consisted of expressed TCRB transcripts (all of the isolated RNA was reverse transcribed). The table came from immunoSEQ multiplex PCR; TCRdb's copy has only in-frame clones and leaves some out. The data contain about 370,000 clones, roughly 15% of them singletons. The source of this sequence is a woman between 18 and 30 years old in good health. What was sequenced was naive CD4+ T cells from blood. V and J are TRBV30 and TRBJ1-2; D is unclear. The CDR3 reads CAWSYYPGYTF. The CDR3 nucleotides read TGTGCCTGGAGCTACTATCCAGGCTACACCTTC. The variable domain in full, completed from reference TRBV30 and TRBJ1-2, reads SQTIHQWPATLVQPVGSPLSLECTVEGTSNPNLYWYRQAAGRGLQLLFYSVGIGQISSEVPQNLSASRPQDRQFILSSKKLLLSDSGFYLCAWSYYPGYTFGSGTRLTVV.